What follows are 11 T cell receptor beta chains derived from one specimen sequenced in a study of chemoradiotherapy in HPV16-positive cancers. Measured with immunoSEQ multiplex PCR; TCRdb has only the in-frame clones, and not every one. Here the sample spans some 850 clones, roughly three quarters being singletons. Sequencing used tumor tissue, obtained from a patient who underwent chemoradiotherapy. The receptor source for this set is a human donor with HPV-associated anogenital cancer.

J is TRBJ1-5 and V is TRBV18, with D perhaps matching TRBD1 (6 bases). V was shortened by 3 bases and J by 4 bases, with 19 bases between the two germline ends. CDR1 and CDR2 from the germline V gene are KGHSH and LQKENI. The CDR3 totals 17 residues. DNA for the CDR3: TGTGCCAGCTCACCGGCGAGGGCAGGGGACCTAAATCAGCCCCAGCATTTT. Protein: CASSPARAGDLNQPQHF.

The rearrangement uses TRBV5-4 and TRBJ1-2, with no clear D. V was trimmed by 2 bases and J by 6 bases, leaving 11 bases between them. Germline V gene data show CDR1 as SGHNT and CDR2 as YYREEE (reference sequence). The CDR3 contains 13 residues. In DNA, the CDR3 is TGTGCCAGCAGCTTCGAGACTCGTAATGGCTACACCTTC. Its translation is CASSFETRNGYTF.

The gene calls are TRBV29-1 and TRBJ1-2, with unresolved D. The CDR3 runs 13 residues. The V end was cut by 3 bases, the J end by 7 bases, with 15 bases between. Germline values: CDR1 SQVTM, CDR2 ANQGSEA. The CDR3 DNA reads TGCAGCGTTGATCTTCCCGAGGCCGGTGGCTACACCTTC. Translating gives CSVDLPEAGGYTF.

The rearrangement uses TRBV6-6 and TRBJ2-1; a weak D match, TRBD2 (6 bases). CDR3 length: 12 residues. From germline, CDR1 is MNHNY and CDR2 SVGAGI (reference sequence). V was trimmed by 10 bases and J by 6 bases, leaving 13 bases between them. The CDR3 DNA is TGTGCCACAACGGGAGAGCCCAATGAGCAGTTCTTC. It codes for CATTGEPNEQFF.

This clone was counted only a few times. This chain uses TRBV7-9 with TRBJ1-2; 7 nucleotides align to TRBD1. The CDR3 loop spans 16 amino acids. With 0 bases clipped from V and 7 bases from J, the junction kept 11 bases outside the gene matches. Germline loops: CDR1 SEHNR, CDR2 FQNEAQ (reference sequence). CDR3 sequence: CASSLAYNDRVAGYTF. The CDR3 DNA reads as TGTGCCAGCAGCTTAGCCTATAACGACAGGGTGGCTGGCTACACCTTC.

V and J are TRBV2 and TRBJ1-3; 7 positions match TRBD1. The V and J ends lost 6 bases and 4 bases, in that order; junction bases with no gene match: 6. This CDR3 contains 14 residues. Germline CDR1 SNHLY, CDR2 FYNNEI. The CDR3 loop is CASRSLGQGNTIYF. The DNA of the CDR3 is TGTGCCAGCAGAAGCCTGGGACAGGGAAACACCATATATTTT.

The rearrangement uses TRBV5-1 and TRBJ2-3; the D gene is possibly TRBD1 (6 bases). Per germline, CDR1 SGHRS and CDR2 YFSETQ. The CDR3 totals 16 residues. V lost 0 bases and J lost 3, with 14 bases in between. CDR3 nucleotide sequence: TGCGCCAGCAGCTTGGTATTCCGGACAGTAACAGATACGCAGTATTTT. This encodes CASSLVFRTVTDTQYF. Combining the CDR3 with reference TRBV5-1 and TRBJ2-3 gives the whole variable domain KAGVTQTPRYLIKTRGQQVTLSCSPISGHRSVSWYQQTPGQGLQFLFEYFSETQRNKGNFPGRFSGRQFSNSRSEMNVSTLELGDSALYLCASSLVFRTVTDTQYFGPGTRLTVL.

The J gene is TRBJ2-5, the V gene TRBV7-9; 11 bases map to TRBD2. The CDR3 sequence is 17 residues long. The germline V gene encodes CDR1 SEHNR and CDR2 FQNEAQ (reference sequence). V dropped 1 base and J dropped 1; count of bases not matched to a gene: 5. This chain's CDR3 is CASSLGSSGGLQETQYF. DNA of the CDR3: TGTGCCAGCAGCTTAGGGTCTAGCGGGGGGCTCCAAGAGACCCAGTACTTC.

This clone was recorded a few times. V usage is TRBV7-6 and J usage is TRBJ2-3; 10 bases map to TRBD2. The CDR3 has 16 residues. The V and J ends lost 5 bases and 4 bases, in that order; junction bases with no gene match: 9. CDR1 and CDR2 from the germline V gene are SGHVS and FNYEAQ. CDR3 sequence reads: CASSPETGTSADTQYF. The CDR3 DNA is TGTGCCAGCAGCCCCGAAACCGGGACTAGCGCAGATACGCAGTATTTT.

CDR3 sequence (DNA): TGTGCCAGCTCACCACCCGTGACAGGGAGGGGAAACATTCAGTACTTC. Translated: CASSPPVTGRGNIQYF. The chain couples TRBV18 to TRBJ2-4, with D possibly being TRBD1 or TRBD2 (7 bases each). Per the germline V gene, CDR1 is KGHSH and CDR2 is LQKENI. V lost 0 bases and J lost 6, with 15 bases in between. CDR3 size: 16 residues.

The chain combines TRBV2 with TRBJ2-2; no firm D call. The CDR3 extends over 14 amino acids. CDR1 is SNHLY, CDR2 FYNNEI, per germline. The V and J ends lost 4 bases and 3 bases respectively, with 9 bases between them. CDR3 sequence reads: CASSVESDTGELFF. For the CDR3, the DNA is TGTGCCAGCAGTGTGGAAAGCGACACCGGGGAGCTGTTTTTT.